Given below is one TCR beta chain in context. The data were obtained in a study of blood T cell repertoires in COVID-19. The overall study: Samples taken during acute and convalescent COVID-19 were collected in the United States, Italy and Spain.

The method was immunoSEQ multiplex PCR; TCRdb's version includes in-frame clones alone and lacks a portion of them. The data contain 250,000 or so clones, around 84% of them singletons. What was sequenced was PBMCs or T cells enriched from blood (not recorded which). The source of this sequence is a woman aged 45-65 years who had been exposed to COVID-19.

The CDR3 loop reads CASSQGTKAFF. For the CDR3, the DNA is TGTGCCAGCAGCCAGGGGACTAAAGCTTTCTTT. The V and J genes are TRBV3-1 (or the pseudogene TRBV3-2) and TRBJ1-1, with TRBD1 as a possible D gene (5 bases). From germline, CDR1 is LGHDT and CDR2 YNNKEL (reference sequence). The CDR3 runs to 11 residues. V was cut by 3 bases and J by 9 bases, with 8 bases left in between.